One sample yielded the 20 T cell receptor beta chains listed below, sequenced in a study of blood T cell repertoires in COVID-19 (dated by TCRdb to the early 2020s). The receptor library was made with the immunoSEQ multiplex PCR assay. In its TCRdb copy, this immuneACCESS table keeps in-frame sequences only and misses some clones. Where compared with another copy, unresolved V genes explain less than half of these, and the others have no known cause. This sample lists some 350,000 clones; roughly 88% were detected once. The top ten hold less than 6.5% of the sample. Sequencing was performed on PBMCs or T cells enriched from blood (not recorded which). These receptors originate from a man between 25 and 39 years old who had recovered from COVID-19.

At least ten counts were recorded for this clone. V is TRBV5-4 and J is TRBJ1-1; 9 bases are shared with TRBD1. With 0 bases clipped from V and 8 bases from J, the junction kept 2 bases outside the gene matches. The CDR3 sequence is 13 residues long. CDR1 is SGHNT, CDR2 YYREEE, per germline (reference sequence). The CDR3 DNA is TGTGCCAGCAGCTTGGGTGGGACAGGGGAAGCTTTCTTT. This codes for CASSLGGTGEAFF. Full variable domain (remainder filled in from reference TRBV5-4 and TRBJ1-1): ETGVTQSPTHLIKTRGQQVTLRCSSQSGHNTVSWYQQALGQGPQFIFQYYREEENGRGNFPPRFSGLQFPNYSSELNVNALELDDSALYLCASSLGGTGEAFFGQGTRLTVV.

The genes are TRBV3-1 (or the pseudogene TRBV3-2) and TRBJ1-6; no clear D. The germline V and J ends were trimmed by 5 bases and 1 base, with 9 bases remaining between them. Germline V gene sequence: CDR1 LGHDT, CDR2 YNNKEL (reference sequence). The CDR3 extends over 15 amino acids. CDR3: CASSWRQSYNSPLHF. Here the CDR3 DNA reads TGTGCCAGCAGCTGGAGGCAGTCCTATAATTCACCCCTCCACTTT.

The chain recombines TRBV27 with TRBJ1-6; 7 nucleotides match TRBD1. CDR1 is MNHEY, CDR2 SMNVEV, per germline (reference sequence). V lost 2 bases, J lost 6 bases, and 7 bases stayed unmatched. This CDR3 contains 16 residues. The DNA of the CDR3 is TGTGCCAGCAGTTTAATCCGGGACAGAGTTAATTCACCCCTCCACTTT. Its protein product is CASSLIRDRVNSPLHF.

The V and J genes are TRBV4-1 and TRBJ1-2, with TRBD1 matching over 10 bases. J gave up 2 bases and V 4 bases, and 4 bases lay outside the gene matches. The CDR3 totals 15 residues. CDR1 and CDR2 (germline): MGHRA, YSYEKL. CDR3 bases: TGCGCCAGCAGCCCTCCGGGACAGGGGAACTATGGCTACACCTTC. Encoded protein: CASSPPGQGNYGYTF.

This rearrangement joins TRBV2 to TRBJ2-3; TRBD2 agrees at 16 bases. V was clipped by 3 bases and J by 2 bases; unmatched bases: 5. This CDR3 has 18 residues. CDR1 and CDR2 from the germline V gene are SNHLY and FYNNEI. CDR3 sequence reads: CASSEGLAGGRDTDTQYF. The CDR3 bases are TGTGCCAGCAGTGAGGGACTAGCGGGGGGGCGCGACACAGATACGCAGTATTTT.

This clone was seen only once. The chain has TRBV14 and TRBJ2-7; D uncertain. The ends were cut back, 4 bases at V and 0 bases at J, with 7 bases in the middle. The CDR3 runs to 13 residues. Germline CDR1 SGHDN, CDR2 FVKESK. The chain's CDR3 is CASSPLFSYEQYF. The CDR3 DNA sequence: TGTGCCAGCAGCCCTTTGTTCTCCTACGAGCAGTACTTC.

The CDR3 bases are TGTGCCAGCAGCCCGGGGGTTACTATGAACACTGAAGCTTTCTTT. This translates into CASSPGVTMNTEAFF. J is TRBJ1-1 and V is TRBV2; weak D call: TRBD1 (5 bases). V dropped 6 bases and J dropped 0 bases, with 14 bases sitting between them. The CDR3 has 15 residues. Germline CDR1 is SNHLY and CDR2 is FYNNEI. The complete variable domain, with remaining parts taken from reference TRBV2 and TRBJ1-1, reads EPEVTQTPSHQVTQMGQEVILRCVPISNHLYFYWYRQILGQKVEFLVSFYNNEISEKSEIFDDQFSVERPDGSNFTLKIRSTKLEDSAMYFCASSPGVTMNTEAFFGQGTRLTVV.

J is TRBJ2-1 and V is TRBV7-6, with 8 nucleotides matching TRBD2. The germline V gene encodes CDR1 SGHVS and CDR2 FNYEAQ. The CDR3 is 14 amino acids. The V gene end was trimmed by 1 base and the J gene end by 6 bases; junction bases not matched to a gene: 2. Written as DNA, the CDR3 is TGTGCCAGCAGCTTAGAGACTAGCGCCAATGAGCAGTTCTTC. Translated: CASSLETSANEQFF.

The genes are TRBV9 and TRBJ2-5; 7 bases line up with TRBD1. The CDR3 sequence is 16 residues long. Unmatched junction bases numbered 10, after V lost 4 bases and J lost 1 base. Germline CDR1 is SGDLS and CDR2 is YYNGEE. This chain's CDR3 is CASSRTGPNTQETQYF. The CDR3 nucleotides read TGTGCCAGCAGCCGGACAGGCCCTAACACCCAAGAGACCCAGTACTTC. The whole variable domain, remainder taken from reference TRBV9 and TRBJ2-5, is DSGVTQTPKHLITATGQRVTLRCSPRSGDLSVYWYQQSLDQGLQFLIQYYNGEERAKGNILERFSAQQFPDLHSELNLSSLELGDSALYFCASSRTGPNTQETQYFGPGTRLLVL.

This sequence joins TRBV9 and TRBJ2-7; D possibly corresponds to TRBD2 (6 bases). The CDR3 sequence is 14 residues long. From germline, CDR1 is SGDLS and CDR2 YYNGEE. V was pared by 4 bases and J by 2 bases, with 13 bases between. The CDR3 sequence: CASSIYPGAYEQYF. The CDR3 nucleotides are TGTGCCAGCAGCATTTATCCGGGAGCCTACGAGCAGTACTTC.

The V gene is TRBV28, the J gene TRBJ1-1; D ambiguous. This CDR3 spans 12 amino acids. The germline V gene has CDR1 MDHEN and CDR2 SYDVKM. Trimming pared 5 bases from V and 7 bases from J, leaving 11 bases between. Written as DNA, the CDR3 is TGTGCCAGCAGTGATTACGGACTTGAAGCTTTCTTT. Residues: CASSDYGLEAFF.

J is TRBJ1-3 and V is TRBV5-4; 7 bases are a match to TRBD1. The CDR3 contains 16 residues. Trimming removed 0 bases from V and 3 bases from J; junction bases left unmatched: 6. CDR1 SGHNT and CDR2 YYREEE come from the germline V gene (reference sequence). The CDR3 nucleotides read TGTGCCAGCAGCTTGGGTGAGGGGGCGCGTGGAAACACCATATATTTT. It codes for CASSLGEGARGNTIYF.

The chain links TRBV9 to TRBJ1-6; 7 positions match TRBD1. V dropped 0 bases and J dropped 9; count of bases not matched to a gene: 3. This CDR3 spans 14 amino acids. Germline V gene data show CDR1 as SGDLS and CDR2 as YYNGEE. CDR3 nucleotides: TGTGCCAGCAGCGTAGCTCGACAGGGTTCACCCCTCCACTTT. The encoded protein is CASSVARQGSPLHF.

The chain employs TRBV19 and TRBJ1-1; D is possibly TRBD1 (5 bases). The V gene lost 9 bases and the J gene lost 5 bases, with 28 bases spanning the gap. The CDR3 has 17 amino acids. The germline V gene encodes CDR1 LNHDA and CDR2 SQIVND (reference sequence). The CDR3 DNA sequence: TGTGCCAGGGAAAATTTGGCAGGGCTCACGATAGGGACTGAAGCTTTCTTT. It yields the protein CARENLAGLTIGTEAFF.

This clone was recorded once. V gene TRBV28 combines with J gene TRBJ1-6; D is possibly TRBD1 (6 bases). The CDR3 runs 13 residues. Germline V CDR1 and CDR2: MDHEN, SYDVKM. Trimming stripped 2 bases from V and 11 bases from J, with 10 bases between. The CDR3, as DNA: TGTGCCAGCAGTTTAGTTAGGGGGACACCCCTCCACTTT. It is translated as CASSLVRGTPLHF.

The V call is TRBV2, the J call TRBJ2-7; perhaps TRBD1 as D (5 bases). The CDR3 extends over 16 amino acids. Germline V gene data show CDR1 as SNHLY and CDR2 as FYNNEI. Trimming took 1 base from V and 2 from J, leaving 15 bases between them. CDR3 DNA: TGTGCCAGCAGTGAAGAGGTGGGGCCCCCAACCTACGAGCAGTACTTC. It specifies CASSEEVGPPTYEQYF.

In DNA form, the CDR3 reads TGTGCCAGCAGTCGACAGGGGCTCTCCTACGAGCAGTACTTC. Amino acids: CASSRQGLSYEQYF. The rearrangement links TRBV28 to TRBJ2-7; TRBD1 matches at 8 bases. The germline gives CDR1 MDHEN, CDR2 SYDVKM. The V gene end was trimmed by 5 bases and the J gene end by 0 bases; junction bases not matched to a gene: 3. This CDR3 spans 14 amino acids.

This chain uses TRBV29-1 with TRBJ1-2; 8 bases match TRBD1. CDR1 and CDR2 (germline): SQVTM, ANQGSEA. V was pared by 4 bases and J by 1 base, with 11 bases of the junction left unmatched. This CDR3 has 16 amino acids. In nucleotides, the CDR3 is TGCAGCGTTGTGGGGGGCGGTGACAGGGGTAACTATGGCTACACCTTC. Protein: CSVVGGGDRGNYGYTF.

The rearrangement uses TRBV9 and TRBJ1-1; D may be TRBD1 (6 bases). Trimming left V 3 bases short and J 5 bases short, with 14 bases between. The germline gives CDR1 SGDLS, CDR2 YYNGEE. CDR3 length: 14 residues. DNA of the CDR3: TGTGCCAGCAGCGAACAGGGCGTTCGGACTGAAGCTTTCTTT. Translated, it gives CASSEQGVRTEAFF.

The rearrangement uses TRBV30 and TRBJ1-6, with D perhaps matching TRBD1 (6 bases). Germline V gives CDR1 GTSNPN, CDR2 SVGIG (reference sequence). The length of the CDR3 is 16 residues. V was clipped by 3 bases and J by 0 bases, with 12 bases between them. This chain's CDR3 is CAWSIQGSSYNSPLHF. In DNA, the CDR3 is TGTGCCTGGAGCATACAGGGAAGCTCCTATAATTCACCCCTCCACTTT.